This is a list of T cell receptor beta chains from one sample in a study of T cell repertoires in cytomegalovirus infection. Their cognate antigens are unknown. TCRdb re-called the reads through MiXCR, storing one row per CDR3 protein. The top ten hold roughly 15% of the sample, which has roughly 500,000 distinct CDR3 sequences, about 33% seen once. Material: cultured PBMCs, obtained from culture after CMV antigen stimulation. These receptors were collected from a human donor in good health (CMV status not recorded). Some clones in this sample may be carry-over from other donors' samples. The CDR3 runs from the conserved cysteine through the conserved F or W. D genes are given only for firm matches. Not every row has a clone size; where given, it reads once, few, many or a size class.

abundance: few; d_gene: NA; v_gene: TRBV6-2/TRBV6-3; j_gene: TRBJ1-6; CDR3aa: CASSQARSPLHF; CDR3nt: TGTGCCAGCAGCCAGGCACGATCACCCCTCCACTTT
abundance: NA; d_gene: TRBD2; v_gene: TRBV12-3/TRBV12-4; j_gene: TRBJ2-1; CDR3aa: CASSRLAGGLKGYNEQFF; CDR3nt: TGTGCCAGCAGTAGACTAGCGGGAGGTCTTAAGGGCTACAATGAGCAGTTCTTC
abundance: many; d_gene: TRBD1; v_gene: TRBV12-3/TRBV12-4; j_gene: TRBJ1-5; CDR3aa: CASRWTGSNQPQHF; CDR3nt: TGTGCCAGCAGGTGGACAGGGAGCAATCAGCCCCAGCATTTT
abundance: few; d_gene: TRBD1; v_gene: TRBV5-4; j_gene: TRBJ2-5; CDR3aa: CASSLGQGKQETQYF; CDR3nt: TGTGCCAGCAGCTTAGGACAGGGAAAACAAGAGACCCAGTACTTC
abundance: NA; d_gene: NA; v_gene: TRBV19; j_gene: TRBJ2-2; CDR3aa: CASGGRVDTGELFF; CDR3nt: TGTGCCTCTGGTGGACGGGTGGACACCGGGGAGCTGTTTTTT
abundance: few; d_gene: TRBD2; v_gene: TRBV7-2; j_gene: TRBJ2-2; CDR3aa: CASSRRRAGVPGELFF; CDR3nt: TGTGCCAGCAGCCGACGGAGGGCGGGAGTACCCGGGGAGCTGTTTTTT
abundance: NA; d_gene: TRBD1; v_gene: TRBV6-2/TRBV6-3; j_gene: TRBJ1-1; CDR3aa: CASSYRDRALRGGTEAFF; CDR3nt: TGTGCCAGCAGTTACCGGGACAGGGCCCTAAGGGGGGGTACTGAAGCTTTCTTT
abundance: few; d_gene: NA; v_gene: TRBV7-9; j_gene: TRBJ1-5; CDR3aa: CASSLETESGQPQHF; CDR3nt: TGTGCCAGCAGCTTAGAAACAGAATCTGGGCAGCCCCAGCATTTT
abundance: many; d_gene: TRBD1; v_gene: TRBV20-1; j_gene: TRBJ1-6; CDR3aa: CSAARDRVRNNSPLHF; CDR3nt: TGCAGTGCTGCACGGGACAGGGTGAGGAATAATTCACCCCTCCACTTT
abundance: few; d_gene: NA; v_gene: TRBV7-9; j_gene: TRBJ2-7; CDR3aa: CASSFALGRAHEQYF; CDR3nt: TGTGCCAGCAGCTTCGCGCTCGGCAGGGCCCACGAGCAGTACTTC
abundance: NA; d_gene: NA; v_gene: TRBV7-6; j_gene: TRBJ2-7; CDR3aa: CASSGGEGIFYEQYF; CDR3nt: TGTGCCAGCAGCGGGGGAGAGGGGATATTCTACGAGCAGTACTTC
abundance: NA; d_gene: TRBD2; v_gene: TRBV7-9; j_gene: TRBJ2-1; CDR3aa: CASSPTSGRFNEQFF; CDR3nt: TGTGCCAGCAGCCCGACTAGCGGGAGATTCAATGAGCAGTTCTTC
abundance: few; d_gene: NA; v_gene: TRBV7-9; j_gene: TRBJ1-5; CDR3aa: CASSLGPLPNQPQHF; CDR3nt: TGTGCCAGCAGCCTGGGACCGTTACCCAATCAGCCCCAGCATTTT
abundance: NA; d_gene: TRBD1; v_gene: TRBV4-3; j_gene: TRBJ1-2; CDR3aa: CASSQDLARGSYTF; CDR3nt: TGCGCCAGCAGCCAAGATCTTGCCAGGGGGTCCTACACCTTC
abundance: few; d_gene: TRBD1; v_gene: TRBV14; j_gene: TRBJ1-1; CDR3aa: CASSQDRVRTEAFF; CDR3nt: TGTGCCAGCAGCCAGGACAGGGTAAGGACTGAAGCTTTCTTT
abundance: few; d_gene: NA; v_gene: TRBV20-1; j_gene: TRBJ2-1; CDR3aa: CSADWGPNNEQFF; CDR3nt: TGCAGTGCTGACTGGGGGCCCAACAATGAGCAGTTCTTC
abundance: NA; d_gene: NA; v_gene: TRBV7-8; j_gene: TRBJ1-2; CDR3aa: CASSLVRSYGYTF; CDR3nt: TGTGCCAGCAGCTTAGTACGGAGCTATGGCTACACCTTC
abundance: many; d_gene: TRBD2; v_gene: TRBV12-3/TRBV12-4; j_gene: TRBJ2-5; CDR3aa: CASGRGSQETQYF; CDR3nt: TGTGCCAGCGGGCGGGGGTCTCAAGAGACCCAGTACTTC
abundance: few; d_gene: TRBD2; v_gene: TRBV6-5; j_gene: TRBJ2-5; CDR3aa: CASSRGVTETQYF; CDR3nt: TGTGCCAGCAGCCGGGGGGTTACAGAGACCCAGTACTTC
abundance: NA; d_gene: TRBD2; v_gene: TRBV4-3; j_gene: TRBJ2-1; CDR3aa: CASSPKSPGGPVNEQFF; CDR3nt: TGCGCCAGCAGCCCCAAATCACCGGGAGGGCCTGTGAATGAGCAGTTCTTC
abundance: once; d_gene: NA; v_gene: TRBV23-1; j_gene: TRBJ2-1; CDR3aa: CASSQVERQGHYAEQFF; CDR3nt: TGCGCCAGCAGTCAAGTGGAAAGGCAGGGGCATTACGCAGAGCAGTTCTTC
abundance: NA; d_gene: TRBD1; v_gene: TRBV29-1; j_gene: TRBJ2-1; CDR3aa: CSVVGRDRDRNYNEQFF; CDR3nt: TGCAGCGTTGTGGGTAGGGACCGGGACAGAAACTACAATGAGCAGTTCTTC
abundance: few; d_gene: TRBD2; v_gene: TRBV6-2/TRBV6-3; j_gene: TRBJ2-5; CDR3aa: CASSTQREGRRQTQYF; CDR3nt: TGTGCCAGCAGTACCCAGCGGGAGGGCCGAAGACAGACCCAGTACTTC
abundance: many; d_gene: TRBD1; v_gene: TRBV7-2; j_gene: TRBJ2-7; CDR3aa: CASSLEGWQGADEQYF; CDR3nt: TGTGCCAGCAGCTTAGAGGGGTGGCAGGGGGCCGACGAGCAGTACTTC
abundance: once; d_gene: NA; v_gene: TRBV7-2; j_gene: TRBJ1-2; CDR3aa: CASSPTRGDYGYTF; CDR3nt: TGTGCCAGCAGCCCCACCCGGGGGGACTATGGCTACACCTTC
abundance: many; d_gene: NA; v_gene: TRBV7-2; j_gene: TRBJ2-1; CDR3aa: CASSDRTTSSYNEQFF; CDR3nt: TGTGCCAGCAGCGATCGGACTACGAGCTCCTACAATGAGCAGTTCTTC
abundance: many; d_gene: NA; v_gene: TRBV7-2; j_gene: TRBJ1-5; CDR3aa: CASSFSSNSNQPQHF; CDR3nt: TGTGCCAGCAGCTTTTCCAGTAATAGCAATCAGCCCCAGCATTTT
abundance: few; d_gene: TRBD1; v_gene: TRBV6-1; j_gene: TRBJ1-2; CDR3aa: CASSQTGGANYGYTF; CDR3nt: TGTGCCAGCAGCCAAACAGGGGGAGCCAACTATGGCTACACCTTC
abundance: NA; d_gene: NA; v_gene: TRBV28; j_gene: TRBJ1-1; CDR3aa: CASSPGPQGGFAEAFF; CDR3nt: TGTGCCAGCAGTCCAGGACCGCAAGGAGGTTTCGCTGAAGCTTTCTTT
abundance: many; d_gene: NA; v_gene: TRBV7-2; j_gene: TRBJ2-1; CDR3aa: CASSLYGASSYNEQFF; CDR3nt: TGTGCCAGCAGCCTGTATGGAGCTAGCTCCTACAATGAGCAGTTCTTC
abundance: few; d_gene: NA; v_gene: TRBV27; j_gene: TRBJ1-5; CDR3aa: CVTGMNSNQPQHF; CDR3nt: TGTGTCACAGGGATGAATAGCAATCAGCCCCAGCATTTT
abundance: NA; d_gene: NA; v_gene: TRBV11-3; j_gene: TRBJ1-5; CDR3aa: CASSPPSSTDPNSQHF; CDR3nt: TGTGCCAGCAGCCCCCCGTCTTCGACAGACCCGAATTCCCAGCATTTT
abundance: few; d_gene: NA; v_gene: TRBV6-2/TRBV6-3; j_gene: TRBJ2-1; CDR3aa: CASSYGSSYNEQFF; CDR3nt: TGTGCCAGCAGTTACGGCAGCTCCTACAATGAGCAGTTCTTC
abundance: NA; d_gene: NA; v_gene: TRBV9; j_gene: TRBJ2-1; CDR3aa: CASSVGHLPSYNEQFF; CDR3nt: TGTGCCAGCAGCGTAGGGCACCTACCCTCCTACAATGAGCAGTTCTTC
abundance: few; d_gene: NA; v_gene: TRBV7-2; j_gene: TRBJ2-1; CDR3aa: CAIQGRGKSGNEQFF; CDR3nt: TGTGCCATCCAGGGTCGGGGGAAATCGGGCAATGAGCAGTTCTTC
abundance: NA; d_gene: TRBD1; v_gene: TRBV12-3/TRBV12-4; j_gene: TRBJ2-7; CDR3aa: CASSLGTGGTYEQYF; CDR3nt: TGTGCCAGCAGTCTTGGGACAGGGGGTACCTACGAGCAGTACTTC
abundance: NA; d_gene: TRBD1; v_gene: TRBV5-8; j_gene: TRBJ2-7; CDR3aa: CASSFYPGQGAYEQYF; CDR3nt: TGTGCCAGCAGCTTCTACCCGGGACAGGGGGCCTACGAGCAGTACTTC
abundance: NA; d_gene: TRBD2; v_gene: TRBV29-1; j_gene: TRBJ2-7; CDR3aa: CSVAGRGSYEQYF; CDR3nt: TGCAGCGTCGCCGGGAGGGGCTCCTACGAGCAGTACTTC
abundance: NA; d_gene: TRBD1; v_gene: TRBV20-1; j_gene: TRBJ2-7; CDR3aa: CSTGQLDEQYF; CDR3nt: TGCAGTACGGGACAGTTGGACGAGCAGTACTTC
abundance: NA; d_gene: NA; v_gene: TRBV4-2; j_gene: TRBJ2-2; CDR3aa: CASSQEGFGELFF; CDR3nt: TGTGCCAGCAGCCAAGAGGGATTCGGGGAGCTGTTTTTT
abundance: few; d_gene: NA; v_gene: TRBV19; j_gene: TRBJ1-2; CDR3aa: CASSIRGAGRGYGYTF; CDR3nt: TGTGCCAGTAGTATAAGGGGCGCGGGTCGGGGCTATGGCTACACCTTC